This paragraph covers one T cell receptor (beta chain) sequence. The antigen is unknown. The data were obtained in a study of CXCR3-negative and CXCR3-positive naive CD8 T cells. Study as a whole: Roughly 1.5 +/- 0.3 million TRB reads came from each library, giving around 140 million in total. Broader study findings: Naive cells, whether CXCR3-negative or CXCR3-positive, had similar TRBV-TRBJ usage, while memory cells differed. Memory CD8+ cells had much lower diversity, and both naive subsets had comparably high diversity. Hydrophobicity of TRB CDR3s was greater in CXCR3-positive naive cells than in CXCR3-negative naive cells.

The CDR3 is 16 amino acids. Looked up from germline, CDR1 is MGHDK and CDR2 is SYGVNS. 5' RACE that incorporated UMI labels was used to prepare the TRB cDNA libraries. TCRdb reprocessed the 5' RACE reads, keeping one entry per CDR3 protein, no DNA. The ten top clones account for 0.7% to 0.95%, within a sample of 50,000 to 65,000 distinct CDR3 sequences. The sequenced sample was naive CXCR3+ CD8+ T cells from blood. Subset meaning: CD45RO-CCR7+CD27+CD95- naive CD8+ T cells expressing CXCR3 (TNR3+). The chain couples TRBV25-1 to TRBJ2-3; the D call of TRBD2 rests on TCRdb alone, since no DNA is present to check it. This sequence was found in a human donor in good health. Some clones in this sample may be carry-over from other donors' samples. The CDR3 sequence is CASSDRPGLSTDTQYF.